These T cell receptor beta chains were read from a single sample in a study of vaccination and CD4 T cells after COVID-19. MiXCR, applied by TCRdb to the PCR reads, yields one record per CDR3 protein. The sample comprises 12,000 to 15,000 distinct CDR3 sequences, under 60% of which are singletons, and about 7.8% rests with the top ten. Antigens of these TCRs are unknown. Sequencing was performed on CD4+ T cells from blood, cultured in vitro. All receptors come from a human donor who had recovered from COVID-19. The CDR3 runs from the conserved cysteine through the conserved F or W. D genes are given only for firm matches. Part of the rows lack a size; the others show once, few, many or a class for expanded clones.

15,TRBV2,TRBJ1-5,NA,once,CATGSDSLGNQPQHF,TGTGCCACCGGATCAGACAGCTTGGGCAATCAGCCCCAGCATTTT
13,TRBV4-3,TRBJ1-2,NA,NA,CASSQDRGGGYTF,TGCGCCAGCAGCCAAGACAGGGGTGGTGGCTACACCTTC
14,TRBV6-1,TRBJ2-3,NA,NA,CAANDGRDADTQYF,TGTGCCGCTAATGACGGCCGAGATGCAGATACGCAGTATTTT
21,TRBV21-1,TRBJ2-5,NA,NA,CASSNQLGPGASAVAEETQYF,TGTGCCAGCAGCAATCAGTTGGGACCGGGGGCGTCAGCGGTGGCAGAAGAGACCCAGTACTTC
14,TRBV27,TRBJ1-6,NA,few,CASSPGGYNSPLHF,TGTGCCAGCAGTCCGGGAGGCTATAATTCACCCCTCCACTTT
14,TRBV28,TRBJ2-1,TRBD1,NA,CASRLTGGRNEQFF,TGTGCCAGCAGACTGACAGGGGGAAGAAATGAGCAGTTCTTC
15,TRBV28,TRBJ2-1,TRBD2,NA,CASRPRGETYNEQFF,TGTGCCAGCAGGCCCCGGGGGGAGACCTACAATGAGCAGTTCTTC
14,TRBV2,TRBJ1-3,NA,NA,CASNDGISGNTIYF,TGTGCCAGCAATGACGGGATCTCTGGAAACACCATATATTTT
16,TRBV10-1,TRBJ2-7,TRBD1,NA,CATSNGGTGSSYEQYF,TGCGCCACCTCAAACGGGGGGACAGGGTCCTCCTACGAGCAGTACTTC
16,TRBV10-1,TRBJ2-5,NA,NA,CASSDLAGKNTETQYF,TGCGCCAGCAGTGATCTCGCCGGGAAAAACACGGAGACCCAGTACTTC
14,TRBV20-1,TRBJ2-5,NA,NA,CSANPGRGEETQYF,TGCAGTGCTAACCCAGGGAGAGGCGAAGAGACCCAGTACTTC
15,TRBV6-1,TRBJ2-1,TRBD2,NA,CASRDMGLAAVEQFF,TGTGCCAGCAGAGATATGGGACTAGCGGCAGTCGAGCAGTTCTTC
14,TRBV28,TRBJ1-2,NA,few,CASSLIGINYGYTF,TGTGCCAGCAGTTTAATAGGAATTAACTATGGCTACACCTTC
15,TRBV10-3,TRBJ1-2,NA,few,CAISESLDGAYGYTF,TGTGCCATCAGTGAATCTTTAGACGGAGCCTATGGCTACACCTTC
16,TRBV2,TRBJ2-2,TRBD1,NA,CASSLQGAGITGELFF,TGTGCCAGCAGCCTACAGGGGGCCGGGATCACCGGGGAGCTGTTTTTT
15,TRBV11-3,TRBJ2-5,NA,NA,CASSWRGVQQETQYF,TGTGCCAGCAGCTGGCGCGGGGTCCAACAAGAGACCCAGTACTTC
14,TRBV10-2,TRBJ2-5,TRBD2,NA,CASSTAGGGETQYF,TGCGCCAGCAGTACAGCGGGAGGGGGAGAGACCCAGTACTTC
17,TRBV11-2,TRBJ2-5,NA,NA,CASSLEGGWTDLETQYF,TGTGCCAGCAGCTTAGAGGGGGGTTGGACGGACTTGGAGACCCAGTACTTC
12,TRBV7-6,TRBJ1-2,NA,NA,CASSGDSYGYTF,TGTGCCAGCAGCGGAGACAGCTATGGCTACACCTTC
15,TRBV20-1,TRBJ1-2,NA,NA,CSAPLGGGENYGYTF,TGCAGTGCTCCCCTGGGGGGCGGGGAAAACTATGGCTACACCTTC
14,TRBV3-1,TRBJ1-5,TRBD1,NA,CASSPGTVNQPQHF,TGTGCCAGCAGCCCTGGGACAGTCAATCAGCCCCAGCATTTT
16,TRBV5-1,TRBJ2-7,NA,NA,CASSPLRSGVSTEQYF,TGCGCCAGCAGCCCTCTACGGTCAGGGGTATCAACCGAGCAGTACTTC
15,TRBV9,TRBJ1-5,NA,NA,CASSVDGGGSQPQHF,TGTGCCAGCAGCGTAGATGGGGGAGGAAGTCAGCCCCAGCATTTT
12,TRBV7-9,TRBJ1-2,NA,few,CASGGDDYGYTF,TGTGCCAGCGGAGGGGACGACTATGGCTACACCTTC
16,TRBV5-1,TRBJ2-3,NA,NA,CASSLASLAGTDTQYF,TGCGCCAGCAGCTTGGCCTCCCTAGCAGGCACAGATACGCAGTATTTT
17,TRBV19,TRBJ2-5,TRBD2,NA,CASRTVGGREAQETQYF,TGTGCCAGTAGGACGGTCGGGGGGCGGGAGGCTCAAGAGACCCAGTACTTC
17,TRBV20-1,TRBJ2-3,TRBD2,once,CSASIAGGVGSTDTQYF,TGCAGTGCTAGTATAGCGGGAGGGGTGGGGAGCACAGATACGCAGTATTTT
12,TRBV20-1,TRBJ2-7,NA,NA,CSARESGYEQYF,TGCAGTGCTAGAGAAAGCGGGTACGAGCAGTACTTC
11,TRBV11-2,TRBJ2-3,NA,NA,CASSVGGTQYF,TGTGCCAGCAGCGTAGGTGGTACGCAGTATTTT
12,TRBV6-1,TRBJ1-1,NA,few,CASSGGGIRAFF,TGTGCCAGCAGTGGAGGGGGGATTCGAGCTTTCTTT
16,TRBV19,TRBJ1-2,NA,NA,CASSISVVGQGYGYTF,TGTGCCAGTAGTATTTCTGTCGTGGGTCAGGGGTATGGCTACACCTTC
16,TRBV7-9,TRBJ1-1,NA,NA,CASSFWAGPGDTEAFF,TGTGCCAGCAGCTTTTGGGCAGGCCCAGGGGATACTGAAGCTTTCTTT
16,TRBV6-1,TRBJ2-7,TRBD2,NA,CASSIRTSGSLYEQYF,TGTGCCAGCAGTATTCGGACTAGCGGGAGCTTGTACGAGCAGTACTTC
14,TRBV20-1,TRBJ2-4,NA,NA,CSARDQSGGNIQYF,TGCAGTGCTAGAGATCAGAGTGGGGGAAACATTCAGTACTTC
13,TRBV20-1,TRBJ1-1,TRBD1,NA,CSATTGGTTEAFF,TGCAGTGCTACCACAGGGGGCACCACTGAAGCTTTCTTT
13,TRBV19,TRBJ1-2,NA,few,CASSVGTYYGYTF,TGTGCCAGTAGTGTCGGGACCTACTATGGCTACACCTTC
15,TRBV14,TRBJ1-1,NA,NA,CASSQEFVLFTEAFF,TGTGCCAGCAGCCAAGAATTCGTCCTGTTCACTGAAGCTTTCTTT
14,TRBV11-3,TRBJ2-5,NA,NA,CASSPRWGRETQYF,TGTGCCAGCAGCCCCAGGTGGGGCCGAGAGACCCAGTACTTC
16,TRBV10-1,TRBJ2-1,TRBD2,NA,CASSETSGRNDNEQFF,TGCGCCAGCAGTGAGACTAGCGGGAGAAACGACAATGAGCAGTTCTTC
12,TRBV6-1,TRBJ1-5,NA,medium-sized,CASSERDQPQHF,TGTGCCAGCAGTGAAAGAGATCAGCCCCAGCATTTT
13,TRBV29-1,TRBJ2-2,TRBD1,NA,CSVGTGGTGELFF,TGCAGCGTTGGGACAGGGGGGACCGGGGAGCTGTTTTTT
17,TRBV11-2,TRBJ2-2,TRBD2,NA,CASSLGLAGGHTGELFF,TGTGCCAGCAGCTTAGGGTTAGCGGGAGGGCACACCGGGGAGCTGTTTTTT
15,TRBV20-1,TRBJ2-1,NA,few,CSPDGQTSSYNEQFF,TGCAGTCCTGACGGACAGACGAGCTCCTACAATGAGCAGTTCTTC
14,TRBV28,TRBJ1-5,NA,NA,CASLRAGYGQPQHF,TGTGCCAGCCTACGAGCGGGGTATGGTCAGCCCCAGCATTTT
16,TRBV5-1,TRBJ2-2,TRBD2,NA,CASSPSPSGDTGELFF,TGCGCCAGCAGCCCCTCTCCTAGCGGAGACACCGGGGAGCTGTTTTTT
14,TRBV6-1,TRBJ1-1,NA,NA,CASSERGVNTEAFF,TGTGCCAGCAGTGAACGGGGGGTGAACACTGAAGCTTTCTTT
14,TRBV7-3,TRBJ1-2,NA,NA,CASSLGAQTDGYTF,TGTGCCAGCAGCTTAGGGGCTCAGACGGATGGCTACACCTTC
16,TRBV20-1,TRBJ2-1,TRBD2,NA,CSARVASGASYNEQFF,TGCAGTGCTAGAGTCGCTAGCGGAGCAAGTTACAATGAGCAGTTCTTC